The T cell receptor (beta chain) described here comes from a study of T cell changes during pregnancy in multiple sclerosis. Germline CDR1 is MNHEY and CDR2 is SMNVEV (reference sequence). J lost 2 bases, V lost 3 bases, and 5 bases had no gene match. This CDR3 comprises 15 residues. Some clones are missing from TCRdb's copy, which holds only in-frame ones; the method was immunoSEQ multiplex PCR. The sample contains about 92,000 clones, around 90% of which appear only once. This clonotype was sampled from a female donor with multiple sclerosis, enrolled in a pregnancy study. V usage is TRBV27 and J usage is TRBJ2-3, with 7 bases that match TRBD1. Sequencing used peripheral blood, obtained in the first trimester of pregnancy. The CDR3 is CASSLVGGTTDTQYF. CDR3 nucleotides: TGTGCCAGCAGTTTGGTAGGGGGCACCACAGATACGCAGTATTTT.